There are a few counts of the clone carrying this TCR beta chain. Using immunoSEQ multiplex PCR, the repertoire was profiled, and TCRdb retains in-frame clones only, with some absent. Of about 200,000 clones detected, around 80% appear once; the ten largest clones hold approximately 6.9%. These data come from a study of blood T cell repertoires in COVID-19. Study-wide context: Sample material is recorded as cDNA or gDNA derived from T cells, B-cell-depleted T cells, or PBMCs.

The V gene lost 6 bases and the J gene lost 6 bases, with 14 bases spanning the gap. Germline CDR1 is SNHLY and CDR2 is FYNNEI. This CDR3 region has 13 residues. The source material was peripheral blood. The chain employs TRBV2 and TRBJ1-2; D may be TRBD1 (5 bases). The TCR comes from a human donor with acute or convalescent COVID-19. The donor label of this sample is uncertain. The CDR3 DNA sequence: TGTGCCAGCAGCCAGGGTCTCGGCGATGGCTACACCTTC. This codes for CASSQGLGDGYTF.